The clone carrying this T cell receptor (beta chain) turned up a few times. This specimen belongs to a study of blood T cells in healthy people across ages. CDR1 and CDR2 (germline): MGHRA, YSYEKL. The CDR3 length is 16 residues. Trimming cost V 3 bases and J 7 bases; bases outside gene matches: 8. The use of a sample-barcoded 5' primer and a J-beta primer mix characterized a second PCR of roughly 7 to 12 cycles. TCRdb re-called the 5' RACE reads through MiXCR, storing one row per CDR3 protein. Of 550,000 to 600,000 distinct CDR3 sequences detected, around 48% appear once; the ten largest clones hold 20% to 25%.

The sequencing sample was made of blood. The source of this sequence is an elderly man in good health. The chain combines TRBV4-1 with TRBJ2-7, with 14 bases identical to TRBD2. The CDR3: CASSQIVGLAGDEQYF. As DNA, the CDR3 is TGCGCCAGCAGCCAGATAGTGGGACTAGCGGGGGATGAGCAGTACTTC.